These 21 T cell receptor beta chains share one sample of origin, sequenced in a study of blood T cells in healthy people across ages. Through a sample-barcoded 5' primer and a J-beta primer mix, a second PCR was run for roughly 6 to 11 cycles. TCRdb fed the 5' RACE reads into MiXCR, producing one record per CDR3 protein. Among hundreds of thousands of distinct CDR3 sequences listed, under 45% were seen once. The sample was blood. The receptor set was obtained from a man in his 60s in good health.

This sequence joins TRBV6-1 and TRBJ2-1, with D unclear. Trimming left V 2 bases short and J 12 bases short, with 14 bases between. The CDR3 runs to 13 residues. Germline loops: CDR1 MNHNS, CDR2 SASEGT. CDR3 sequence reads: CASSEWLEMGQFF. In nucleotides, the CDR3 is TGTGCCAGCAGTGAATGGTTAGAAATGGGGCAGTTCTTC.

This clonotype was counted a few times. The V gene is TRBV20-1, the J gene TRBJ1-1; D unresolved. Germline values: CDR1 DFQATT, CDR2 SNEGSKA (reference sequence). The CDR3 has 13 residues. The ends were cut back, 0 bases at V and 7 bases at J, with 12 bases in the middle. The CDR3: CSARDPQVGEAFF. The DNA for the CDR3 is TGCAGTGCTAGAGATCCCCAAGTGGGTGAAGCTTTCTTT.

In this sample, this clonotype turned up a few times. This CDR3 is CSATGNTDTQYF. CDR3 DNA: TGCAGCGCTACAGGGAACACAGATACGCAGTATTTT. This sequence joins TRBV29-1 and TRBJ2-3, with D possibly TRBD1 on 6 matching bases. The germline gives CDR1 SQVTM, CDR2 ANQGSEA. The germline V and J ends were trimmed by 7 bases and 2 bases, with 10 bases remaining between them. This CDR3 has 12 amino acids.

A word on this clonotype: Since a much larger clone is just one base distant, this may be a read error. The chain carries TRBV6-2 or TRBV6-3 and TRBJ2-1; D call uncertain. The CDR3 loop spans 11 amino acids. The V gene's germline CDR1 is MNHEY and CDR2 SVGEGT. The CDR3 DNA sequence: TGTGCCAGCAGTCAGGTCAATAAGCAGTTCTTC. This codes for CASSQVNKQFF.

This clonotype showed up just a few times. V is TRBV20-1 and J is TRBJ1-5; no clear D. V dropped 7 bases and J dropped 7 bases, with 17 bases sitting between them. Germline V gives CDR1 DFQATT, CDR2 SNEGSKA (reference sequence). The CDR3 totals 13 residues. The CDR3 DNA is TGCAGTGTTTTAGGGCAGCCAGGACAGCCCCAGCATTTT. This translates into CSVLGQPGQPQHF.

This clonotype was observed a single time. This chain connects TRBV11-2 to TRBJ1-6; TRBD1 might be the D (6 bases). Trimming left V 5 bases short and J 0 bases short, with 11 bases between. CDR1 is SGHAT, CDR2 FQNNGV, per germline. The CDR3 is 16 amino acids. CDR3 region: CASSRQASSYNSPLHF. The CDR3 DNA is TGTGCCAGCAGCCGACAGGCGAGCTCCTATAATTCACCCCTCCACTTT. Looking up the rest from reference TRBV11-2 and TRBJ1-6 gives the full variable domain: EAGVAQSPRYKIIEKRQSVAFWCNPISGHATLYWYQQILGQGPKLLIQFQNNGVVDDSQLPKDRFSAERLKGVDSTLKIQPAKLEDSAVYLCASSRQASSYNSPLHFGNGTRLTVT.

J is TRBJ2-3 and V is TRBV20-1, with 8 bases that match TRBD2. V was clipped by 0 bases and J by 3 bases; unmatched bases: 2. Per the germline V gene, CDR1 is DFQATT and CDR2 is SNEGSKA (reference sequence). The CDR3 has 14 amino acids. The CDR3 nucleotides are TGCAGTGCTAGAGAGGGGACTAGTACAGATACGCAGTATTTT. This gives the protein CSAREGTSTDTQYF.

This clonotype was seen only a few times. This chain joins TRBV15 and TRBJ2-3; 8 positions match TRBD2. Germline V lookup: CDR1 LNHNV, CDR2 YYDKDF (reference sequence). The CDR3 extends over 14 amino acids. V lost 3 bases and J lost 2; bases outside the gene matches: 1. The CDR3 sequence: CATSSSGATDTQYF. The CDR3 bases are TGTGCCACCAGCAGTAGCGGGGCCACAGATACGCAGTATTTT. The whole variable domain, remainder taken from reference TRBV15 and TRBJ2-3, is DAMVIQNPRYQVTQFGKPVTLSCSQTLNHNVMYWYQQKSSQAPKLLFHYYDKDFNNEADTPDNFQSRRPNTSFCFLDIRSPGLGDTAMYLCATSSSGATDTQYFGPGTRLTVL.

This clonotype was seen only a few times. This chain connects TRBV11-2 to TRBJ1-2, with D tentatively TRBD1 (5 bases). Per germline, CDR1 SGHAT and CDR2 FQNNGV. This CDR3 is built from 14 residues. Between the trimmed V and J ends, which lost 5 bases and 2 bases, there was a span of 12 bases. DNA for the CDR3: TGTGCCAGCAGCCCGGACAAAGGGAACTATGGCTACACCTTC. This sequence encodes CASSPDKGNYGYTF.

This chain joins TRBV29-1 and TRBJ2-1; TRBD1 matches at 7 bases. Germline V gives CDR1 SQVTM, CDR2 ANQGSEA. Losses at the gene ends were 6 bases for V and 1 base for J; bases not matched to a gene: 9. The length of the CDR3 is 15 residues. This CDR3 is CSVHRQGQSYNEQFF. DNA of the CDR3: TGCAGCGTGCATAGACAGGGACAGTCCTACAATGAGCAGTTCTTC.

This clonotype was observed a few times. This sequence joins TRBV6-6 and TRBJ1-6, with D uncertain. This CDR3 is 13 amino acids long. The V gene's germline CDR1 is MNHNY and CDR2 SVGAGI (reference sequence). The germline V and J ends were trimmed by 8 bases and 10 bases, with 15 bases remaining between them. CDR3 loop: CASGPRHASPLHF. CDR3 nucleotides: TGTGCCAGCGGGCCCCGTCACGCATCACCCCTCCACTTT.

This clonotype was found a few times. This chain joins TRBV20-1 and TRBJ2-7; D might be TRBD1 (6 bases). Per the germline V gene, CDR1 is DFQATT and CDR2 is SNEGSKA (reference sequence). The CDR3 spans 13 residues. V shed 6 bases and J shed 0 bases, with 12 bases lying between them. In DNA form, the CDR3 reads TGCAGTGCAAAAGGCAGGGGCTCCTACGAGCAGTACTTC. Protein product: CSAKGRGSYEQYF.

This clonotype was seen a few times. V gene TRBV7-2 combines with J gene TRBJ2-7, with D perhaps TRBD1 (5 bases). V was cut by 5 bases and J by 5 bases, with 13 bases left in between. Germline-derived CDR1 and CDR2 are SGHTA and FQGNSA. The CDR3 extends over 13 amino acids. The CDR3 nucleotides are TGTGCCAGCAGCGTAGTTCAGGGCAACGAGCAGTACTTC. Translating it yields CASSVVQGNEQYF.

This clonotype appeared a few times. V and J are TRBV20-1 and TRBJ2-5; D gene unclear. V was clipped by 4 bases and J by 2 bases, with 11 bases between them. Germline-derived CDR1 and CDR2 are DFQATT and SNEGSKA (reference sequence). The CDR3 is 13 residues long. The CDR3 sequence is CSATKANQETQYF. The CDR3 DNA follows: TGCAGTGCTACTAAAGCGAATCAAGAGACCCAGTACTTC.

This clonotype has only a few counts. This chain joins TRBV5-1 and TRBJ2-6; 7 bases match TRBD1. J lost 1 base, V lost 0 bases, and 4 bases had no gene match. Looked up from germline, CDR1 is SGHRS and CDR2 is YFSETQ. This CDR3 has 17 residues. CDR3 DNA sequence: TGCGCCAGCAGCTTGGGACAGGGTTTTTCTGGGGCCAACGTCCTGACTTTC. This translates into CASSLGQGFSGANVLTF.

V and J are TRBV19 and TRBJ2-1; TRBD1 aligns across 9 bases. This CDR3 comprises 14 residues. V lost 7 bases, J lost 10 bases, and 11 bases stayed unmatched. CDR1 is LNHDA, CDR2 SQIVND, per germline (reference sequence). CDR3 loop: CASNLRQGEGEQFF. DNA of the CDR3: TGTGCCAGTAATCTACGACAGGGGGAAGGGGAGCAGTTCTTC.

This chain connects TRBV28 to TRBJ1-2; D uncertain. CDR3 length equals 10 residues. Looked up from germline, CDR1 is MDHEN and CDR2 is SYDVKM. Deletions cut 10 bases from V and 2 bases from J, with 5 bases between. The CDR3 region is CATQNYGYTF. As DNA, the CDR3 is TGTGCCACGCAAAACTATGGCTACACCTTC.

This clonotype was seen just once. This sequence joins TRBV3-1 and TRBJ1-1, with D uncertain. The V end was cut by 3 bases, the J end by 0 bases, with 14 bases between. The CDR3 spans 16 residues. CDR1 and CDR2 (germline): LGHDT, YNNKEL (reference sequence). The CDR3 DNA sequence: TGTGCCAGCAGCCAGGGTGCCGGGTCCTTGAACACTGAAGCTTTCTTT. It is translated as CASSQGAGSLNTEAFF.

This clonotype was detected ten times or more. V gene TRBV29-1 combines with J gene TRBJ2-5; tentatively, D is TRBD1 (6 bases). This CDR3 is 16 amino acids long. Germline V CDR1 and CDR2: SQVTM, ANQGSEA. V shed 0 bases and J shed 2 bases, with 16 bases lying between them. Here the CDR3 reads CSVEEFRPGQQETQYF. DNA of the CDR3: TGCAGCGTTGAAGAGTTTCGGCCGGGACAACAAGAGACCCAGTACTTC.

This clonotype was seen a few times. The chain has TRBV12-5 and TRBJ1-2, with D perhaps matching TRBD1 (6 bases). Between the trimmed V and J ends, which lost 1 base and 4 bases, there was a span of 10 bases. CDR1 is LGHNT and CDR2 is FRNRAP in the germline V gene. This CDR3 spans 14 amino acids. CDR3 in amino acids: CASGLATGFYGYTF. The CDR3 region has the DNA TGTGCTAGTGGTTTGGCCACAGGGTTCTATGGCTACACCTTC.

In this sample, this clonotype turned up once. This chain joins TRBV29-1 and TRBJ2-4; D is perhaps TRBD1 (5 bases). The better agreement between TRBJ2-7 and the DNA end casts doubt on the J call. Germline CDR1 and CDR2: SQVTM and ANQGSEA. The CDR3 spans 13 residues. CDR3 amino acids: CSVYQGFVHEQYF. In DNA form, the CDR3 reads TGCAGCGTTTATCAGGGATTCGTCCACGAGCAGTACTTC.